The 12 T cell receptor beta chains given below trace back to one sample, sequenced in a study of shared clonotypes between healthy human individuals. Using immunoSEQ multiplex PCR, the repertoire was profiled, and TCRdb retains in-frame clones only, with some absent. Altogether 2.3 million or so clones are present, approximately 95% being singletons, with the ten largest covering 0.39%. Source material: naive CD4+ T cells from PBMCs. The subset is: CD45RA+ positively selected. The receptors were sampled from a man aged 18 to 35 in good health. Some clones in this sample may be carry-over from other donors' samples.

The rearrangement joins TRBV11-2 to TRBJ2-7; possible D gene TRBD2, 5 bases. This CDR3 has 16 residues. CDR1 and CDR2 (germline): SGHAT, FQNNGV. Trimming took off 0 bases at V and 5 bases at J, with 17 bases between the two ends. CDR3 sequence reads: CASSLDWENESHEQYF. The CDR3 DNA is TGTGCCAGCAGCTTAGATTGGGAGAACGAAAGCCACGAGCAGTACTTC.

A word on this clone: The same CDR3 is also encoded by other DNA sequences in this sample. V is TRBV6-1 and J is TRBJ2-7; D unresolved. This CDR3 has 12 residues. CDR1 is MNHNS and CDR2 is SASEGT in the germline V gene. Trimming left V 4 bases short and J 2 bases short, with 6 bases between. The CDR3 DNA reads TGTGCCAGCAGTGTTGCAACCTACGAGCAGTACTTC. Protein product: CASSVATYEQYF.

The J gene is TRBJ2-1, the V gene TRBV7-3; D may be TRBD1 (5 bases). The CDR3 consists of 13 residues. CDR1 and CDR2 from the germline V gene are SGHTA and FQGTGA. V shed 4 bases and J shed 5 bases, with 9 bases lying between them. The CDR3 loop is CASSSQVHNEQFF. The DNA for the CDR3 is TGTGCCAGCAGCTCACAGGTCCACAATGAGCAGTTCTTC.

The V gene is TRBV7-9, the J gene TRBJ2-2, with D possibly matching TRBD2 (7 bases). CDR3 length: 15 residues. V was shortened by 7 bases and J by 4 bases, with 16 bases between the two germline ends. Germline values: CDR1 SEHNR, CDR2 FQNEAQ (reference sequence). The CDR3 here is CASIHRGAGTGELFF. CDR3 bases: TGTGCCAGCATCCACCGGGGGGCGGGCACCGGGGAGCTGTTTTTT.

CDR3 DNA: TGTGCCAGCAGCTTAGGTATTGGGGGATCCTACGAGCAGTACTTC. This gives the protein CASSLGIGGSYEQYF. The chain uses TRBV7-9 and TRBJ2-7; TRBD1 or TRBD2 may be the D gene (5 bases each). This CDR3 comprises 15 residues. The germline V and J ends were trimmed by 1 base and 1 base, with 11 bases remaining between them. Germline V CDR1 and CDR2: SEHNR, FQNEAQ (reference sequence).

The chain uses TRBV4-1 and TRBJ2-1; 11 bases agree with TRBD1. Germline CDR1 is MGHRA and CDR2 is YSYEKL. This CDR3 spans 15 amino acids. With V trimmed by 5 bases and J by 7 bases, 7 bases remained unmatched. This chain's CDR3 is CASSGSRDRGNEQFF. CDR3 nucleotides: TGCGCCAGCAGCGGGTCCCGGGACAGGGGGAATGAGCAGTTCTTC.

The chain couples TRBV7-2 to TRBJ2-7; 13 bases are a match to TRBD2. With V trimmed by 5 bases and J by 3 bases, 7 bases remained unmatched. The germline gives CDR1 SGHTA, CDR2 FQGNSA. This CDR3 is built from 16 residues. CDR3: CASSLRTSGGHYEQYF. CDR3 nucleotide sequence: TGTGCCAGCAGCCTCCGGACTAGCGGGGGCCACTACGAGCAGTACTTC. Based on the CDR3 plus reference TRBV7-2 and TRBJ2-7, the full variable domain is GAGVSQSPSNKVTEKGKDVELRCDPISGHTALYWYRQSLGQGLEFLIYFQGNSAPDKSGLPSDRFSAERTGGSVSTLTIQRTQQEDSAVYLCASSLRTSGGHYEQYFGPGTRLTVT.

As DNA, the CDR3 is TGTGCCTGGACTGAAGGGACAACAGGAAACACCATATATTTT. Amino acids: CAWTEGTTGNTIYF. The chain links TRBV30 to TRBJ1-3, with D possibly TRBD1 on 6 matching bases. V was shortened by 4 bases and J by 4 bases, with 14 bases between the two germline ends. This CDR3 contains 14 residues. CDR1 is GTSNPN and CDR2 is SVGIG in the germline V gene (reference sequence).

The chain has TRBV7-6 and TRBJ2-1, with 10 bases that match TRBD2. CDR1 SGHVS and CDR2 FNYEAQ come from the germline V gene. The CDR3 runs 18 residues. The junction had 14 bases not matched to a gene; V was cut back by 5 bases and J by 4 bases. CDR3 region: CASSPQGLAFVQYNEQFF. CDR3 sequence (DNA): TGTGCCAGCAGCCCACAGGGACTAGCGTTTGTCCAATACAATGAGCAGTTCTTC.

J is TRBJ2-3 and V is TRBV28; possible D gene TRBD1, 6 bases. Trimming took off 1 base at V and 0 bases at J, with 14 bases between the two ends. Germline CDR1 and CDR2: MDHEN and SYDVKM. The CDR3 consists of 17 residues. The DNA of the CDR3 is TGTGCCAGCAGTTTATACCCCCGGGACACGAGCACAGATACGCAGTATTTT. Translated, it gives CASSLYPRDTSTDTQYF.

On this clone: Within the sample, other DNA sequences also encode this same CDR3. The chain links TRBV5-1 to TRBJ1-1, with 9 bases aligning to TRBD1. Trimming cost V 4 bases and J 4 bases; bases outside gene matches: 2. Per the germline V gene, CDR1 is SGHRS and CDR2 is YFSETQ. This CDR3 region has 13 residues. The CDR3 reads CASSLDRGTEAFF. The DNA of the CDR3 is TGCGCCAGCAGCCTGGACAGGGGCACTGAAGCTTTCTTT.

CDR3 sequence (DNA): TGTGCCAGCAGCTTAGCGGGAGGGCCGGCAGATACGCAGTATTTT. It is translated as CASSLAGGPADTQYF. J is TRBJ2-3 and V is TRBV5-4, with 10 bases identical to TRBD2. J gave up 4 bases and V 2 bases, and 4 bases lay outside the gene matches. The germline V gene has CDR1 SGHNT and CDR2 YYREEE (reference sequence). The CDR3 runs to 15 residues.